The T cell receptor (beta chain) described here comes from a study of CXCR3-negative and CXCR3-positive naive CD8 T cells. The CDR3 consists of 16 residues. CDR1 and CDR2 (germline): SGHTA, FQGTGA. TRB cDNA libraries were made by UMI-labeled 5' RACE. TCRdb derives one entry per CDR3 protein from the 5' RACE reads, leaving out DNA. Recorded here are over 100,000 distinct CDR3 sequences; the top ten clones represent approximately 0.29%. The sequence came from a human donor in good health. Some clones in this sample may be carry-over from other donors' samples. This chain connects TRBV7-3 to TRBJ2-1; TCRdb lists TRBD1, though no DNA is available to test this call. Material: naive CXCR3- CD8+ T cells from blood. Noted subset: CD45RO-CCR7+CD27+CD95- naive CD8+ T cells lacking CXCR3 (TNR3-). The CDR3 loop is CASSSLSGVGYNEQFF.